This TCR beta chain was identified during a study of T cells in Graves' hyperthyroidism and ophthalmopathy. RNA transcripts gave rise to amplified TCR beta CDR3 regions. Carried out on the TCR CDR3, a first-round RT-PCR used the HTBI primer set. TCRdb called the multiplex PCR reads again in MiXCR, with one record for every CDR3 protein. The data contain approximately 710,000 distinct CDR3 sequences, 15% to 20% of them singletons. The CDR3 is 13 amino acids. V gave up 6 bases and J gave up 3 bases, with 11 bases separating them. As regards this clonotype: This may come from a read error, since a much larger clone is one base off.

The V and J genes are TRBV12-3 or TRBV12-4 and TRBJ1-2; D ambiguous. Specimen: blood. The sequence was obtained from a man in his fifties or sixties with Graves' hyperthyroidism. The CDR3 sequence is CASSADGDYGYTF. CDR3 nucleotides: TGTGCCAGCAGCGCCGACGGCGACTATGGCTACACCTTC.